A single sample gave rise to the 27 T cell receptor beta chains below, sequenced in a study of control samples from healthy donors and cancer patients. Libraries were prepared by immunoSEQ multiplex PCR; TCRdb keeps only in-frame clonotypes and omits some of them. This sample's table reports 150,000 to 200,000 clones. Sequenced: blood. The receptors were gathered from a woman in her 30s in good health.

The rearrangement joins TRBV27 to TRBJ2-7, with D perhaps matching TRBD1 (7 bases). Trimming removed 3 bases at V and 3 bases at J, with 12 bases between. This CDR3 is built from 14 residues. The germline V gene has CDR1 MNHEY and CDR2 SMNVEV (reference sequence). The CDR3, as DNA: TGTGCCAGCAGTTTTGGGCAGGGGGGCTACGAGCAGTACTTC. Protein sequence: CASSFGQGGYEQYF.

This chain uses TRBV15 with TRBJ2-4; D is perhaps TRBD2 (6 bases). The CDR3 is made up of 16 amino acids. Germline V lookup: CDR1 LNHNV, CDR2 YYDKDF (reference sequence). Between the trimmed V and J ends, which lost 0 bases and 9 bases, there was a span of 18 bases. The CDR3 loop reads CATSRDKAGTFGIQYF. The CDR3 DNA sequence: TGTGCCACCAGCAGAGATAAGGCGGGGACCTTTGGCATTCAGTACTTC.

V is TRBV20-1 and J is TRBJ1-1; no firm D call. The V gene lost 6 bases and the J gene lost 8 bases, with 13 bases spanning the gap. Germline lookup yields CDR1 DFQATT and CDR2 SNEGSKA (reference sequence). The CDR3 covers 11 residues. The CDR3 reads CSAGSSPEAFF. The DNA of the CDR3 is TGCAGTGCAGGGAGTAGTCCAGAAGCTTTCTTT.

The CDR3 coding sequence is TGTGCCAGCAGCCGGGGACAGGGGGTCCGTCGATTATATAATTCACCCCTCCACTTT. Translation gives CASSRGQGVRRLYNSPLHF. This chain joins TRBV27 and TRBJ1-6; 11 bases are shared with TRBD1. The J segment lost 4 bases and the V segment lost 6 bases, leaving 14 bases of the junction unmatched. From germline, CDR1 is MNHEY and CDR2 SMNVEV (reference sequence). The CDR3 consists of 19 residues.

This chain links TRBV6-4 with TRBJ2-3, with TRBD1 matching over 9 bases. Germline V gives CDR1 MRHNA, CDR2 SNTAGT. The trim removed 6 bases at V and 1 base at J, leaving 8 bases unmatched. CDR3 length equals 16 residues. CDR3 nucleotides: TGTGCCAGCAGCGAAACAGGGGGCCGTGGCACAGATACGCAGTATTTT. Its translation is CASSETGGRGTDTQYF.

The chain recombines TRBV7-3 with TRBJ2-2; 9 bases match TRBD1. V shed 2 bases, J shed 5 bases, and the junction held 3 bases outside the gene matches. The CDR3 consists of 15 residues. Germline assignment: CDR1 SGHTA and CDR2 FQGTGA. The DNA for the CDR3 is TGTGCCAGCAGCTTACACGGACAGGGGACCGGGGAGCTGTTTTTT. It yields the protein CASSLHGQGTGELFF.

This sequence joins TRBV5-6 and TRBJ2-5; D may correspond to TRBD1 or TRBD2 (5 bases each). Germline V CDR1 and CDR2: SGHDT, YYEEEE. This CDR3 is built from 14 residues. V was cut by 4 bases and J by 5 bases, with 15 bases left in between. The CDR3 here is CASSRGTLGETQYF. In DNA form, the CDR3 reads TGTGCCAGCAGCAGAGGGACCCTAGGGGAGACCCAGTACTTC.

The CDR3 sequence is CASRGDRGSNQPQHF. CDR3 in DNA: TGTGCCAGCAGGGGGGACAGGGGAAGCAATCAGCCCCAGCATTTT. The chain couples TRBV6-5 to TRBJ1-5; 10 bases are shared with TRBD1. Germline CDR1 and CDR2: MNHEY and SVGAGI. This CDR3 comprises 15 residues. V trimming: 6 bases; J trimming: 1 base; junction bases outside the gene matches: 3.

This sequence joins TRBV7-2 and TRBJ1-2; 7 nucleotides agree with TRBD1. CDR1 and CDR2 from the germline V gene are SGHTA and FQGNSA. CDR3 size: 14 residues. The J segment lost 5 bases and the V segment lost 5 bases, leaving 8 bases of the junction unmatched. The CDR3 bases are TGTGCCAGCAGCCTAGTGGGACAGCAATATGGCTACACCTTC. Translation gives CASSLVGQQYGYTF.

V and J are TRBV27 and TRBJ1-1; no definite D call. V dropped 7 bases and J dropped 4 bases, with 13 bases sitting between them. CDR1 and CDR2 from the germline V gene are MNHEY and SMNVEV (reference sequence). The CDR3 spans 13 residues. The CDR3: CASTPLGGTEAFF. CDR3 in DNA: TGTGCCAGCACCCCACTCGGTGGCACTGAAGCTTTCTTT.

The CDR3 bases are TGTGCCAGCAGCCAAGATCGAGGCGGTGGGGTTTCAGATACGCAGTATTTT. Protein: CASSQDRGGGVSDTQYF. J is TRBJ2-3 and V is TRBV3-1 (or the pseudogene TRBV3-2); D gene ambiguous. The germline gives CDR1 LGHDT, CDR2 YNNKEL (reference sequence). V was cut by 0 bases and J by 4 bases, with 17 bases left in between. This CDR3 is 17 amino acids long.

The gene calls are TRBV6-6 and TRBJ1-1; unclear D gene. The CDR3 spans 11 residues. From germline, CDR1 is MNHNY and CDR2 SVGAGI (reference sequence). V was pared by 7 bases and J by 8 bases, with 11 bases between. The CDR3 loop reads CASILGLEAFF. The CDR3 DNA sequence: TGTGCCAGCATCCTTGGCCTCGAAGCTTTCTTT.

The chain employs TRBV28 and TRBJ1-1, with D unresolved. CDR3 length: 16 amino acids. Trimming cost V 6 bases and J 0 bases, with 17 bases left between them. Germline lookup yields CDR1 MDHEN and CDR2 SYDVKM. The CDR3 nucleotides are TGTGCCAGCAGACCCTCCGGGCGCGGGATGAACACTGAAGCTTTCTTT. Its translation: CASRPSGRGMNTEAFF.

The CDR3, as DNA: TGCGCCAGCAGCCAAGATCGGAGTGGCGAGCAGTACTTC. This encodes CASSQDRSGEQYF. This chain joins TRBV4-1 and TRBJ2-7; no clear D. The CDR3 runs to 13 residues. Germline V gives CDR1 MGHRA, CDR2 YSYEKL. With 0 bases removed from V and 6 bases from J, the gap between germline ends came to 9 bases.

The gene calls are TRBV7-9 and TRBJ2-6; 8 nucleotides agree with TRBD1. This CDR3 has 17 residues. CDR1 and CDR2 from the germline V gene are SEHNR and FQNEAQ (reference sequence). The trim removed 7 bases at V and 0 bases at J, leaving 8 bases unmatched. The CDR3 DNA sequence: TGTGCCAGCAACCTACGGGACAGGCGCTCTGGGGCCAACGTCCTGACTTTC. Amino acids: CASNLRDRRSGANVLTF.

The V call is TRBV28, the J call TRBJ1-3; a possible D gene is TRBD1 (5 bases). From germline, CDR1 is MDHEN and CDR2 SYDVKM. The CDR3 runs 16 residues. Trimming left V 5 bases short and J 0 bases short, with 14 bases between. The CDR3 here is CASSPRDGSSGNTIYF. As DNA, the CDR3 is TGTGCCAGCAGTCCTCGGGACGGTAGCTCTGGAAACACCATATATTTT.

This chain uses TRBV27 with TRBJ1-2; 9 nucleotides match TRBD1. Losses at the gene ends were 5 bases for V and 8 bases for J; bases not matched to a gene: 6. The CDR3 has 13 residues. CDR1 is MNHEY, CDR2 SMNVEV, per germline (reference sequence). The chain's CDR3 is CASSARTGEGYTF. In DNA form, the CDR3 reads TGTGCCAGCAGTGCACGGACAGGGGAGGGCTACACCTTC.

This rearrangement joins TRBV4-1 to TRBJ2-5, with D possibly matching TRBD1 (5 bases). Per the germline V gene, CDR1 is MGHRA and CDR2 is YSYEKL. The CDR3 length is 16 residues. The V end was cut by 4 bases, the J end by 2 bases, with 17 bases between. CDR3 sequence: CASSPKLTDRQETQYF. The CDR3 DNA reads TGCGCCAGCAGCCCCAAACTAACCGACAGACAAGAGACCCAGTACTTC.

V and J are TRBV4-1 and TRBJ2-1; D is possibly TRBD1 (5 bases). V lost 0 bases and J 7 bases, leaving 19 bases between the germline ends. Germline V gene data show CDR1 as MGHRA and CDR2 as YSYEKL. CDR3 size: 17 residues. DNA for the CDR3: TGCGCCAGCAGCCAAGATCTGGTCGGGTCAGGGCTAAATGAGCAGTTCTTC. It codes for CASSQDLVGSGLNEQFF.

The gene calls are TRBV6-6 and TRBJ1-1, with 7 bases matching TRBD1. V lost 2 bases to trimming and J lost 6 bases; unmatched junction nucleotides: 3. CDR3 length: 13 amino acids. CDR1 and CDR2 (germline): MNHNY, SVGAGI (reference sequence). The CDR3 DNA reads as TGTGCCAGCAGTTACCCGGACAGGCCTGAAGCTTTCTTT. It codes for CASSYPDRPEAFF.

V is TRBV5-1 and J is TRBJ2-7; D not resolved. The length of the CDR3 is 15 residues. Germline V CDR1 and CDR2: SGHRS, YFSETQ. Trimming took 3 bases from V and 0 from J, leaving 13 bases between them. The CDR3 sequence: CASSSGELSSYEQYF. The DNA of the CDR3 is TGCGCCAGCAGCTCTGGTGAGCTTAGCTCCTACGAGCAGTACTTC.

The chain recombines TRBV7-9 with TRBJ1-3, with D possibly TRBD1 on 5 matching bases. In germline, CDR1 is SEHNR, CDR2 FQNEAQ (reference sequence). Trimming took off 5 bases at V and 10 bases at J, with 18 bases between the two ends. CDR3 length: 14 amino acids. The CDR3 DNA sequence: TGTGCCAGCAGCCCGCCCCTCGGGGGAGATACCATATATTTT. The encoded protein is CASSPPLGGDTIYF.

The V call is TRBV5-1, the J call TRBJ1-1; D is unresolved. The CDR3 totals 13 residues. CDR1 SGHRS and CDR2 YFSETQ come from the germline V gene. V gave up 0 bases and J gave up 6 bases, with 9 bases separating them. The chain's CDR3 is CASSLALTSEAFF. For the CDR3, the DNA is TGCGCCAGCAGCTTGGCCTTGACGTCTGAAGCTTTCTTT.

V usage is TRBV7-2 and J usage is TRBJ1-5, with 9 bases matching TRBD1. The CDR3 runs 15 residues. J was trimmed by 5 bases and V by 1 base; bases with no gene match: 3. Germline CDR1 SGHTA, CDR2 FQGNSA. CDR3 in DNA: TGTGCCAGCAGCTTAGGACAGGGGGTTTATCAGCCCCAGCATTTT. It is translated as CASSLGQGVYQPQHF.

This chain joins TRBV4-2 and TRBJ2-1; 7 bases are shared with TRBD2. Germline V CDR1 and CDR2: LGHNA, YNFKEQ. This CDR3 is 18 amino acids long. V dropped 1 base and J dropped 4; count of bases not matched to a gene: 13. In nucleotides, the CDR3 is TGTGCCAGCAGCCAAGGAACTCGGGGTGAAGCGGGGTACAATGAGCAGTTCTTC. Translated: CASSQGTRGEAGYNEQFF.

The chain links TRBV6-2 or TRBV6-3 to TRBJ2-7; a possible D gene is TRBD2 (6 bases). CDR3 size: 14 residues. Germline CDR1 and CDR2: MNHEY and SVGEGT. V dropped 2 bases and J dropped 5 bases, with 13 bases sitting between them. CDR3 sequence reads: CASSYNGGVNEQYF. The CDR3 nucleotides are TGTGCCAGCAGTTACAATGGCGGGGTGAACGAGCAGTACTTC.

CDR3 in amino acids: CASLDFGGTGGYTF. DNA of the CDR3: TGCGCCAGCCTAGACTTCGGGGGCACGGGAGGCTACACCTTC. The chain joins TRBV10-2 to TRBJ1-2, with D tentatively TRBD1 (6 bases). Germline CDR1 and CDR2: WSHSY and SAAADI. V was clipped by 8 bases and J by 8 bases, with 21 bases between them. This CDR3 is built from 14 residues.